This T cell receptor beta chain was obtained from a study of breast tumors, draining lymph nodes, adjacent tissues. The study's findings and limits: Luminal-like breast cancer showed significantly higher tumor–nontumor repertoire similarity than basal-like. Tumor repertoires ranked between lymph nodes and nontumor tissue in diversity, with V and J gene preferences.

TCRdb re-derived calls from the multiplex PCR reads in MiXCR, one entry per CDR3 protein. Of 140,000 or so distinct CDR3 sequences in the sample, approximately 32% were seen once. This clonotype was detected many times. Antigen specificity is unknown. Breast cancer patients provided tissue from their axillary draining lymph nodes. Germline lookup yields CDR1 LNHDA and CDR2 SQIVND (reference sequence). This CDR3 is 15 amino acids long. Trimming took off 5 bases at V and 4 bases at J, with 15 bases between the two ends. The source material was axillary lymph node tissue. The chain uses TRBV19 and TRBJ2-1, with D possibly TRBD2 on 5 matching bases. This clonotype was sampled from a female donor with breast cancer. Some clones in this sample may be carry-over from other donors' samples. The DNA of the CDR3 is TGTGCCAGTAGTGTGACTATCCAACCATACAATGAGCAGTTCTTC. Translating it yields CASSVTIQPYNEQFF.